The sequence of this T cell receptor (beta chain) was determined in a study of cytomegalovirus exposure and HLA in healthy donors. General study findings and limits: Donors were assumed by presence/absence analyses to have roughly uniform sequencing depth. The authors later linked a missense DCLRE1C variant to TCR beta V- and J-gene trimming. Using a false discovery rate of 0.05, a later analysis showed that 16,000 or so TCR beta sequences were associated with HLA alleles.

This CDR3 spans 20 amino acids. J lost 5 bases, V lost 4 bases, and 18 bases had no gene match. The germline V gene has CDR1 MGHRA and CDR2 YSYEKL. The donors (healthy individuals) were bone marrow donors. Notes on this clone: Its antigen is not identified.

Primers for the PCR totalled 60 Vbeta and 13 Jbeta. The assay was immunoSEQ multiplex PCR, and TCRdb's table has in-frame clones only and misses some. The sample records some 190,000 clones, over 60% being singletons. This sequence originates from a woman in her twenties or thirties in good health and CMV-seropositive. The specimen was PBMCs. This chain joins TRBV4-1 and TRBJ1-5, with 12 bases aligning to TRBD1. The CDR3 nucleotides are TGCGCCAGCAGCCTGTACGTTACCGGGACAGGGGGCGAGATGGATCAGCCCCAGCATTTT. Translated: CASSLYVTGTGGEMDQPQHF.